These 18 T cell receptor beta chains were sequenced from one sample in a study of T cell repertoires in aging, cancer and after chemotherapy. Rearranged V-D-J TRB sequences were amplified with a mixed TRB-A/B primer pool. TCRdb re-analysed the multiplex PCR reads in MiXCR, keeping a single row per CDR3 protein. This sample carries thousands of distinct CDR3 sequences, roughly 23% of them seen once, and the ten largest clones take around 8.5%. Peripheral blood genomic DNA, not sorted cells or RNA, was the template. The sequenced sample was blood. The receptors were gathered from a human donor with a blood cancer.

The rearrangement uses TRBV5-4 and TRBJ1-1; D unresolved. Trimming left V 4 bases short and J 1 base short, with 14 bases between. The CDR3 runs to 15 residues. Germline CDR1 and CDR2: SGHNT and YYREEE (reference sequence). CDR3 region: CASSLSGRPNTEAFF. The CDR3 DNA reads as TGTGCCAGCAGCCTCTCCGGGCGGCCGAACACTGAAGCTTTCTTT.

The chain is built from TRBV20-1 and TRBJ1-1; 12 bases align to TRBD1. Germline CDR1 and CDR2: DFQATT and SNEGSKA (reference sequence). The CDR3 is 15 amino acids. J lost 7 bases, V lost 0 bases, and 6 bases had no gene match. The CDR3 region has the DNA TGCAGTGCTAGAGATAGGGGACAGGGGGCCGTTGAAGCTTTCTTT. Translating it yields CSARDRGQGAVEAFF.

This clonotype rates as medium-sized. CDR3 bases: TGTGCCAGCAGCCCACAGGTTTCCGAAAGGACCCAGTACTTC. Amino acid sequence: CASSPQVSERTQYF. This chain links TRBV5-5 with TRBJ2-5, with D tentatively TRBD1 (5 bases). Germline V lookup: CDR1 SGHKS, CDR2 YYEKEE (reference sequence). The CDR3 totals 14 residues. With 4 bases removed from V and 7 bases from J, the gap between germline ends came to 17 bases.

DNA of the CDR3: TGTGCCAGCAGCCAAGATCTGAAGGGAACCCAGTACTTC. Translating gives CASSQDLKGTQYF. The rearrangement joins TRBV14 to TRBJ2-5; D is unresolved. The CDR3 runs 13 residues. V lost 0 bases, J lost 8 bases, and 10 bases lay in between. In germline, CDR1 is SGHDN, CDR2 FVKESK.

This clonotype was detected a few times. V gene TRBV5-1 combines with J gene TRBJ2-1; 7 bases agree with TRBD1. The CDR3 consists of 15 residues. V shed 1 base and J 4 bases; nucleotides not matched to a gene: 5. Germline CDR1 SGHRS, CDR2 YFSETQ. CDR3: CASSLSVTGYNEQFF. The CDR3 DNA reads as TGCGCCAGCAGCTTGTCTGTGACAGGGTACAATGAGCAGTTCTTC.

The V call is TRBV4-3, the J call TRBJ1-6; a possible D gene is TRBD1 (6 bases). V shed 0 bases and J shed 11 bases, with 20 bases lying between them. This CDR3 is built from 17 residues. Germline V gene lookup returns CDR1 LGHNA and CDR2 YSLEER. This CDR3 reads CASSQDLPPGARAPLHF. The CDR3 DNA is TGCGCCAGCAGCCAAGATTTACCTCCGGGGGCTCGGGCACCCCTCCACTTT.

This clonotype occurred a few times. The gene calls are TRBV18 and TRBJ2-1, with D unclear. This CDR3 comprises 14 residues. The germline gives CDR1 KGHSH, CDR2 LQKENI. V was cut by 1 base and J by 13 bases, with 17 bases left in between. The CDR3 region is CASSPRLETSHQFF. CDR3 nucleotide sequence: TGTGCCAGCTCACCACGACTCGAGACTTCCCACCAGTTCTTC.

About this clonotype: The junction does not match germline at one end; this may be a read error. This chain links TRBV7-6 with TRBJ2-3; TRBD2 agrees at 11 bases. The germline CDR1 and CDR2 sequences are SGHVS and FNYEAQ. CDR3 length equals 20 residues. In DNA, the CDR3 is TGTGCTAGCAGCTTAGGAAAGGCTAGCGGGAGGACGGGGAACACAGATACGCAGTATTTT. It is translated as CASSLGKASGRTGNTDTQYF.

By frequency in the sample, this clonotype is medium-sized. The J gene is TRBJ2-1, the V gene TRBV6-1, with 8 bases fitting TRBD2. Germline values: CDR1 MNHNS, CDR2 SASEGT. With V trimmed by 10 bases and J by 4 bases, 12 bases remained unmatched. CDR3 size: 15 residues. DNA for the CDR3: TGTGCCACGGACCCGGGACTAGGCGATTACAATGAGCAGTTCTTC. Translating it yields CATDPGLGDYNEQFF.

By share, this clonotype counts as medium-sized. The chain is built from TRBV5-6 and TRBJ1-4, with 9 bases fitting TRBD1. The CDR3 length is 14 residues. CDR1 SGHDT and CDR2 YYEEEE come from the germline V gene. Trimming cost V 3 bases and J 8 bases; bases outside gene matches: 5. The CDR3 DNA follows: TGTGCCAGCAGCTCACAGGGGGCGCGGGAAAAACTGTTTTTT. It codes for CASSSQGAREKLFF.

The gene calls are TRBV20-1 and TRBJ2-5; TRBD2 agrees at 7 bases. V was pared by 2 bases and J by 5 bases, with 8 bases of the junction left unmatched. CDR1 is DFQATT, CDR2 SNEGSKA, per germline (reference sequence). The CDR3 totals 14 residues. The CDR3 coding sequence is TGCAGTGCTAGATCGGGGAGGGAGTGGGAGACCCAGTACTTC. Its protein is CSARSGREWETQYF.

This clonotype qualifies as medium-sized. CDR3 sequence: CASSKGGVPDTQYF. CDR3 coding DNA: TGTGCCAGCAGCAAAGGGGGGGTCCCAGATACGCAGTATTTT. V is TRBV27 and J is TRBJ2-3, with D tentatively TRBD2 (7 bases). This CDR3 is built from 14 residues. Germline V gene lookup returns CDR1 MNHEY and CDR2 SMNVEV (reference sequence). With 6 bases removed from V and 4 bases from J, the gap between germline ends came to 14 bases.

This clonotype qualifies as medium-sized (0.01 to 0.1%). This rearrangement joins TRBV6-5 to TRBJ2-7, with 8 positions matching TRBD1. V was pared by 5 bases and J by 4 bases, with 4 bases of the junction left unmatched. CDR3 length equals 13 residues. Germline CDR1 MNHEY, CDR2 SVGAGI. The CDR3 sequence: CASSDRGGYEQYF. DNA for the CDR3: TGTGCCAGCAGTGACAGGGGTGGGTACGAGCAGTACTTC.

The chain has TRBV7-9 and TRBJ2-1; D is uncertain. Trimming took 2 bases from V and 2 from J, leaving 7 bases between them. Germline CDR1 is SEHNR and CDR2 is FQNEAQ (reference sequence). The CDR3 totals 14 residues. The CDR3 nucleotides are TGTGCCAGCAGCTTATATGACCCCTACAATGAGCAGTTCTTC. Its protein product is CASSLYDPYNEQFF.

This clonotype was observed a few times. The rearrangement joins TRBV7-6 to TRBJ2-5; D is possibly TRBD1 or TRBD2 (5 bases each). The germline CDR1 and CDR2 sequences are SGHVS and FNYEAQ. The CDR3 consists of 14 residues. V lost 4 bases, J lost 4 bases, and 13 bases lay in between. CDR3 bases: TGTGCCAGCAGCTCCCGGGACCGGCGAGAGACCCAGTACTTC. Translated: CASSSRDRRETQYF.

This clonotype is termed medium-sized (0.01 to 0.1%). The chain joins TRBV19 to TRBJ1-5; no reliable D call. Germline-derived CDR1 and CDR2 are LNHDA and SQIVND (reference sequence). CDR3 length equals 17 residues. Trimming left V 5 bases short and J 11 bases short, with 28 bases between. Written as DNA, the CDR3 is TGTGCCAGTAGTCTCCGGGTCGGAGGGCGAGGCATTCAAACCCAGCATTTT. It yields the protein CASSLRVGGRGIQTQHF.

The chain combines TRBV15 with TRBJ2-5; 11 bases are shared with TRBD2. V gave up 3 bases and J gave up 7 bases; unmatched junction bases: 10. Germline CDR1 LNHNV, CDR2 YYDKDF (reference sequence). The CDR3 covers 16 residues. The CDR3 nucleotides read TGTGCCACCAGCAGTGGGATGACTAGCGGGGAGGGGACCCAGTACTTC. This gives the protein CATSSGMTSGEGTQYF.

Relative to its sample, this clonotype is medium-sized (0.01 to 0.1%). V and J are TRBV5-1 and TRBJ1-4, with D possibly being TRBD1 (6 bases). CDR1 is SGHRS and CDR2 is YFSETQ in the germline V gene. The CDR3 is 16 residues long. V shed 3 bases and J shed 3 bases, with 15 bases lying between them. The CDR3 here is CASSYSTGMANEKLFF. Written as DNA, the CDR3 is TGCGCCAGCAGCTATAGTACAGGGATGGCTAATGAAAAACTGTTTTTT.